These 27 T cell receptor beta chains originate from one sample sequenced in a study of T cell repertoires in aging, cancer and after chemotherapy. Rearranged V-D-J TRB sequences were amplified with a mixed TRB-A/B primer pool. In TCRdb, the multiplex PCR reads were re-called with MiXCR into one record per CDR3 protein. The sample has about 17,000 distinct CDR3 sequences; approximately 50% are singletons. Peripheral blood genomic DNA, not sorted cells or RNA, was the template. The specimen was blood. All receptors come from a human donor in good health.

The chain combines TRBV6-1 with TRBJ2-1; maybe TRBD1 (6 bases). V gave up 0 bases and J gave up 1 base, with 10 bases separating them. CDR1 and CDR2 (germline): MNHNS, SASEGT. The CDR3 sequence is 16 residues long. In DNA, the CDR3 is TGTGCCAGCAGTGAAGCGTGGGGACATTCCTACAATGAGCAGTTCTTC. Translation: CASSEAWGHSYNEQFF.

The chain has TRBV19 and TRBJ2-2, with 7 bases lining up with TRBD1. Trimming cost V 5 bases and J 3 bases; bases outside gene matches: 6. The CDR3 length is 15 residues. CDR1 LNHDA and CDR2 SQIVND come from the germline V gene (reference sequence). The CDR3 here is CASSSPTGHTGELFF. The CDR3 DNA reads as TGTGCCAGTAGTTCTCCGACAGGGCACACCGGGGAGCTGTTTTTT.

The chain carries TRBV15 and TRBJ2-3; 7 bases match TRBD2. V shed 7 bases and J 2 bases; nucleotides not matched to a gene: 15. Germline values: CDR1 LNHNV, CDR2 YYDKDF (reference sequence). The length of the CDR3 is 17 residues. DNA of the CDR3: TGTGCCACCATTCCGACTTATAGCGGGTCTAACACAGATACGCAGTATTTT. It translates to CATIPTYSGSNTDTQYF.

The gene calls are TRBV11-1 and TRBJ2-7; D gene uncertain. This CDR3 region has 13 residues. The germline V gene has CDR1 SGHAT and CDR2 FQDESV (reference sequence). Trimming pared 6 bases from V and 0 bases from J, leaving 9 bases between. The CDR3 DNA sequence: TGTGCCAGCAGTGCGACGGACTCCTACGAGCAGTACTTC. It specifies CASSATDSYEQYF.

This chain joins TRBV15 and TRBJ1-2; D gene ambiguous. The length of the CDR3 is 13 residues. Trimming took off 0 bases at V and 10 bases at J, with 12 bases between the two ends. CDR1 and CDR2 (germline): LNHNV, YYDKDF (reference sequence). The CDR3 nucleotides are TGTGCCACCAGCAGAGATCTGGTACCACTCTACACCTTC. It encodes CATSRDLVPLYTF.

This CDR3 is CATTTGEGQPQHF. The CDR3 nucleotides read TGTGCCACCACGACAGGGGAGGGACAGCCCCAGCATTTT. V usage is TRBV27 and J usage is TRBJ1-5; 8 positions match TRBD1. The length of the CDR3 is 13 residues. V dropped 10 bases and J dropped 7; count of bases not matched to a gene: 9. CDR1 is MNHEY and CDR2 is SMNVEV in the germline V gene (reference sequence).

The gene calls are TRBV5-1 and TRBJ2-1; no firm D call. CDR1 SGHRS and CDR2 YFSETQ come from the germline V gene. This CDR3 has 16 residues. The germline V and J ends were trimmed by 4 bases and 7 bases, with 21 bases remaining between them. The DNA of the CDR3 is TGCGCCAGCAGCCAAAGCCCCGGCCGGTCTAATAATGAGCAGTTCTTC. Translation: CASSQSPGRSNNEQFF.

The V and J genes are TRBV6-1 and TRBJ2-7; 8 bases agree with TRBD2. Germline CDR1 is MNHNS and CDR2 is SASEGT. V shed 5 bases and J 1 base; nucleotides not matched to a gene: 7. The CDR3 covers 15 residues. DNA of the CDR3: TGTGCCAGCAGTAGTTTGGGCGGGGGGTCCTACGAGCAGTACTTC. Encoded protein: CASSSLGGGSYEQYF.

Only one count was recorded for this clonotype. This rearrangement joins TRBV20-1 to TRBJ2-3, with TRBD2 matching over 12 bases. J lost 2 bases, V lost 0 bases, and 3 bases had no gene match. The CDR3 is 16 residues long. Germline assignment: CDR1 DFQATT and CDR2 SNEGSKA (reference sequence). In nucleotides, the CDR3 is TGCAGTGCTAGAGATCTAGCGGGAGGGACCACAGATACGCAGTATTTT. Translation gives CSARDLAGGTTDTQYF.

This chain uses TRBV10-3 with TRBJ2-7; perhaps TRBD1 as D (5 bases). V dropped 4 bases and J dropped 0 bases, with 13 bases sitting between them. Germline CDR1 ENHRY, CDR2 SYGVKD. CDR3 length: 15 residues. DNA for the CDR3: TGTGCCATCAGTGCTGGACACTCGAGCTCCTACGAGCAGTACTTC. Translation: CAISAGHSSSYEQYF.

V gene TRBV5-6 combines with J gene TRBJ2-7, with TRBD2 as a possible D gene (5 bases). The CDR3 totals 14 residues. Germline loops: CDR1 SGHDT, CDR2 YYEEEE. With 3 bases removed from V and 6 bases from J, the gap between germline ends came to 16 bases. The CDR3 reads CASSYGLTSLEQYF. The CDR3 region has the DNA TGTGCCAGCAGCTACGGACTGACTTCCCTCGAGCAGTACTTC.

This clonotype was found a few times. The rearrangement links TRBV11-1 to TRBJ2-2; weak D call: TRBD2 (5 bases). The V gene lost 5 bases and the J gene lost 5 bases, with 21 bases spanning the gap. The CDR3 has 17 residues. Germline loops: CDR1 SGHAT, CDR2 FQDESV (reference sequence). The CDR3 protein is CASSGSSGERGTGELFF. As DNA, the CDR3 is TGTGCCAGCAGCGGTTCCTCAGGAGAGCGCGGGACCGGGGAGCTGTTTTTT.

This clonotype was picked up a small number of times. The chain uses TRBV29-1 and TRBJ2-1, with D tentatively TRBD1 (5 bases). The CDR3 has 11 amino acids. CDR1 is SQVTM and CDR2 is ANQGSEA in the germline V gene. V lost 5 bases and J 7 bases, leaving 9 bases between the germline ends. The CDR3 region has the DNA TGCAGCGTTTATGCAGGGAATGAGCAGTTCTTC. As protein: CSVYAGNEQFF.

The chain links TRBV19 to TRBJ2-5; D is ambiguous. Germline V lookup: CDR1 LNHDA, CDR2 SQIVND (reference sequence). The CDR3 sequence is 13 residues long. Trimming shortened V by 5 bases and J by 4 bases, and 11 bases separated the two germline ends. The DNA of the CDR3 is TGTGCCAGTAGTTCTGGTGGGCGAGAGACCCAGTACTTC. Protein sequence: CASSSGGRETQYF.

This clonotype is large. The rearrangement joins TRBV19 to TRBJ2-6; the match to TRBD1 covers 7 bases. Germline lookup yields CDR1 LNHDA and CDR2 SQIVND (reference sequence). The CDR3 is 16 amino acids. Trimming took 7 bases from V and 0 from J; bases not matched to a gene: 6. The CDR3 here is CASTPGGISGANVLTF. Written as DNA, the CDR3 is TGTGCCAGTACCCCAGGGGGTATCTCTGGGGCCAACGTCCTGACTTTC.

This clonotype is medium-sized in the sample. The chain employs TRBV29-1 and TRBJ2-3, with a possible D match to TRBD2 (5 bases). V lost 4 bases and J lost 2, with 13 bases in between. CDR3 size: 14 residues. Germline CDR1 is SQVTM and CDR2 is ANQGSEA. The chain's CDR3 is CSVAGRPYTDTQYF. The DNA for the CDR3 is TGCAGCGTTGCGGGGAGACCCTACACAGATACGCAGTATTTT.

There are a few counts of this clonotype. The rearrangement uses TRBV19 and TRBJ1-5; D possibly corresponds to TRBD1 (5 bases). Trimming stripped 9 bases from V and 0 bases from J, with 12 bases between. The CDR3 covers 14 residues. The germline gives CDR1 LNHDA, CDR2 SQIVND (reference sequence). CDR3 DNA: TGTGCCAGCAGTCGGGGGTATAGCAATCAGCCCCAGCATTTT. Amino acid sequence: CASSRGYSNQPQHF.

V and J are TRBV5-4 and TRBJ2-2; D gene uncertain. Between the trimmed V and J ends, which lost 4 bases and 4 bases, there was a span of 14 bases. The CDR3 has 15 residues. Germline loops: CDR1 SGHNT, CDR2 YYREEE (reference sequence). The CDR3 DNA reads as TGTGCCAGCAGCCTCGCCGCACGCGGCACCGGGGAGCTGTTTTTT. Its translation: CASSLAARGTGELFF.

This chain joins TRBV6-5 and TRBJ2-7; D is perhaps TRBD1 (5 bases). V lost 2 bases and J 0 bases, leaving 14 bases between the germline ends. The CDR3 runs to 16 residues. From germline, CDR1 is MNHEY and CDR2 SVGAGI. CDR3 loop: CASSYEGAALSYEQYF. The DNA of the CDR3 is TGTGCCAGCAGTTACGAAGGGGCAGCCCTCTCCTACGAGCAGTACTTC.

The chain links TRBV27 to TRBJ2-1; no definite D call. V was clipped by 2 bases and J by 8 bases, with 16 bases between them. Germline CDR1 reads MNHEY; CDR2 reads SMNVEV (reference sequence). This CDR3 contains 15 residues. Written as DNA, the CDR3 is TGTGCCAGCAGTTTAAATCCTCCTCCCTCCTATGAGCAGTTCTTC. Residues: CASSLNPPPSYEQFF.

The CDR3 coding sequence is TGTGCCAGCAGCTTAGATCTGGGGAGAGGCACAGATACGCAGTATTTT. The encoded protein is CASSLDLGRGTDTQYF. The rearrangement links TRBV11-2 to TRBJ2-3; D may be TRBD2 (5 bases). Germline values: CDR1 SGHAT, CDR2 FQNNGV. V shed 0 bases and J shed 1 base, with 11 bases lying between them. This CDR3 has 16 residues.

The V gene is TRBV29-1, the J gene TRBJ1-1; D is unclear. The CDR3 consists of 11 residues. Trimming took 1 base from V and 2 from J, leaving 2 bases between them. Germline V gives CDR1 SQVTM, CDR2 ANQGSEA. Here the CDR3 reads CSVEVNTEAFF. The CDR3 region has the DNA TGCAGCGTTGAAGTCAACACTGAAGCTTTCTTT.

By frequency in the sample, this clonotype is medium-sized. This chain uses TRBV29-1 with TRBJ2-1; perhaps TRBD1 as D (6 bases). V shed 7 bases and J shed 3 bases, with 13 bases lying between them. Per germline, CDR1 SQVTM and CDR2 ANQGSEA. The CDR3 length is 13 residues. The CDR3, as DNA: TGCAGCGCGTTCGACAGGTTCTACAATGAGCAGTTCTTC. Its translation is CSAFDRFYNEQFF.

The table lists this clonotype with a few counts. The rearrangement joins TRBV29-1 to TRBJ2-7; 9 nucleotides agree with TRBD2. V gave up 4 bases and J gave up 7 bases; unmatched junction bases: 11. Germline values: CDR1 SQVTM, CDR2 ANQGSEA. The CDR3 loop spans 14 amino acids. For the CDR3, the DNA is TGCAGCGTTGGGGCCTCTAGCGGGACGAAGGAGCAGTACTTC. Translation gives CSVGASSGTKEQYF.

Only a few counts were recorded for this clonotype. The gene calls are TRBV6-5 and TRBJ1-6, with 7 nucleotides matching TRBD1. This CDR3 is built from 11 residues. Germline V gene sequence: CDR1 MNHEY, CDR2 SVGAGI. V gave up 10 bases and J gave up 13 bases; unmatched junction bases: 7. Here the CDR3 reads CATKRQGPLHF. The CDR3 DNA sequence: TGTGCCACAAAACGACAGGGTCCCCTCCACTTT.

This clonotype was counted between two and nine times. The rearrangement links TRBV6-5 to TRBJ2-3, with TRBD1 matching over 12 bases. The CDR3 has 14 amino acids. Germline V gives CDR1 MNHEY, CDR2 SVGAGI. Trimming took 6 bases from V and 6 from J; bases not matched to a gene: 4. CDR3 loop: CASRRDRGLDTQYF. DNA of the CDR3: TGTGCCAGCAGAAGGGACAGGGGGCTGGATACGCAGTATTTT.

The chain employs TRBV19 and TRBJ2-7; D possibly corresponds to TRBD1 (6 bases). The V gene lost 3 bases and the J gene lost 3 bases, with 12 bases spanning the gap. The germline gives CDR1 LNHDA, CDR2 SQIVND (reference sequence). This CDR3 contains 14 residues. CDR3 bases: TGTGCCAGTAGTATGTTAGGACAGCGCTACGAGCAGTACTTC. Its protein is CASSMLGQRYEQYF. Full variable domain (rest looked up from reference TRBV19 and TRBJ2-7): DGGITQSPKYLFRKEGQNVTLSCEQNLNHDAMYWYRQDPGQGLRLIYYSQIVNDFQKGDIAEGYSVSREKKESFPLTVTSAQKNPTAFYLCASSMLGQRYEQYFGPGTRLTVT.